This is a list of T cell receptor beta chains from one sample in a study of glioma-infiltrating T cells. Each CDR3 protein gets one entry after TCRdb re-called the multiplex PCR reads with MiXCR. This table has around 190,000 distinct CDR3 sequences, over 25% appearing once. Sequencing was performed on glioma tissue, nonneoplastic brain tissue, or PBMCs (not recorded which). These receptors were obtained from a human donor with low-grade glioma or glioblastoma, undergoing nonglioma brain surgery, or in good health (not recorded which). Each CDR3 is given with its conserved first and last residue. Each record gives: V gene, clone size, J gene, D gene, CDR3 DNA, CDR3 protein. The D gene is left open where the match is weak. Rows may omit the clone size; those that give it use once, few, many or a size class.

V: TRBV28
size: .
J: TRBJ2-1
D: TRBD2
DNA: TGTGCCAGCAGCCTACGGCGGGAGGCCTTAAAGTACCCATACTACAATGAGAAGTTCTTC
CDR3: CASSLRREALKYPYYNEKFF

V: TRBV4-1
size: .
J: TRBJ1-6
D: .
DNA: TGCGCCAGCAGCCAGGCCCCCAAGAGGAGCTCCTATAATTCACCCCTCCACTTT
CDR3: CASSQAPKRSSYNSPLHF

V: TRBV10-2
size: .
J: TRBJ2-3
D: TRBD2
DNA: TGTGCCACCCGACTAGCGGGGAGGAACAGAGATACGCAGTATTTT
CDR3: CATRLAGRNRDTQYF

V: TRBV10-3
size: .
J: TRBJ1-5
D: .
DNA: TGTGCCATCATTGAGTCTGGGGACTCGTATCAGCCCCAGCATTTT
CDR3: CAIIESGDSYQPQHF

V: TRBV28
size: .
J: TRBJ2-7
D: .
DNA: TGTTCCAGCAGTTCCTCAGGGGTCAGCCAACTACAAGGGGAGCAGTACTTC
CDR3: CSSSSSGVSQLQGEQYF

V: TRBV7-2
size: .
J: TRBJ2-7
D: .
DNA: TGTGCCAGCAGCTTAGATCGATGGAGTGGGATGGGCGAGCAGTACTTC
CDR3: CASSLDRWSGMGEQYF

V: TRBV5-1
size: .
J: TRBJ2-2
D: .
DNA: TGCGCCAGCAGCTTGCTGAACGCGAACACCGGGGAGCTGTTTTTT
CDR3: CASSLLNANTGELFF

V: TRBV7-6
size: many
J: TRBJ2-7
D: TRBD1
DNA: TGTGCCAGCAGCTCGGGACAGTTCTACGAGCAGTACTTC
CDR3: CASSSGQFYEQYF

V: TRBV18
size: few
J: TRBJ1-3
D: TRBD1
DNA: TGTGCCAGCTCACCCCGGACAGGGTTGGTCGGAAACACCATATATTTT
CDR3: CASSPRTGLVGNTIYF

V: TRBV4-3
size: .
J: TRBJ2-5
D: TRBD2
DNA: TGCGCCAGCAGCCAAGAGGCGGGAGGTTGGGAGACCCAGTACTTC
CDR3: CASSQEAGGWETQYF

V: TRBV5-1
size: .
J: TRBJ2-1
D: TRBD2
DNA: TGCGCCAGCAGCGTGGAACCGGGACTAGCGGATGAGCAGTTCTTC
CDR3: CASSVEPGLADEQFF

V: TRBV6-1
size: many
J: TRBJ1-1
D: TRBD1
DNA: TGTGCCAGCAACCAGGGGGCCCAATTCACTGAAGCTTTCTTT
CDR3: CASNQGAQFTEAFF

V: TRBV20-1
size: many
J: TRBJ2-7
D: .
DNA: TGCAGTGCGGGAGACCAGAACGTCTACGAGCAGTACTTC
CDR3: CSAGDQNVYEQYF

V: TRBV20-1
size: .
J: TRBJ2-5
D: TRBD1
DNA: TGCAGTTCTGGAGAGACAGGGGAAGAGACCCATTACTTC
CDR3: CSSGETGEETHYF

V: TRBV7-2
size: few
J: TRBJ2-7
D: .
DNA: TGTGCCAGCAGCTTTAGCGGTAGGGGCCCCTACGGGCAGTACTTC
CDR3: CASSFSGRGPYGQYF

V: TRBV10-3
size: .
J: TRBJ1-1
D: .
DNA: TGTGCCATCAGAGACCCCCTGGGATCCGCTGAAGCTCTCTTT
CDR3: CAIRDPLGSAEALF

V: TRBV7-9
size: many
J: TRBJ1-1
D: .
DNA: TGTGCCACCGTTATGAACACTGAAGCTTTCTTT
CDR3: CATVMNTEAFF

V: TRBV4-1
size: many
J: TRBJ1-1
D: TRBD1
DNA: TGCGCCAGCAGCCTCGGGACAGGTGGGACTGAAGCTTTCTTT
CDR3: CASSLGTGGTEAFF

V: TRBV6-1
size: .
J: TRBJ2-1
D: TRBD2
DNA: TGTGTCAGCGGTCCCGGGACTAGCGGGTCCTACAATGAGCAGTTCTTC
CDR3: CVSGPGTSGSYNEQFF

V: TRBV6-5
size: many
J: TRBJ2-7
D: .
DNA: TGTGCCAGCAGTTACTCGACGGGAGTCGAGCAGTACTTC
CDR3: CASSYSTGVEQYF

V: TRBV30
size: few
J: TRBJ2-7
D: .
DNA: TGTGCCTGGAGTAAAGGACCCCAATACGAGCAGTACTTC
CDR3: CAWSKGPQYEQYF

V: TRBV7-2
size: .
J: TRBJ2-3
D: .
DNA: TGTGCCAGCAGCTTAGACTTTTACACCGGGGAGCAGTATTTT
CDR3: CASSLDFYTGEQYF

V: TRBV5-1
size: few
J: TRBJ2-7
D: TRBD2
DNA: TGCGCCAGCAGGCCTAGCGGGAGTAGGTCCGAGCAGTACTTC
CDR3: CASRPSGSRSEQYF

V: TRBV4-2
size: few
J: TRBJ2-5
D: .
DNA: TGTGCCAGCAGCCAAGAGCCCAGGCCCCCCGAGACCCAGTACTTC
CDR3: CASSQEPRPPETQYF

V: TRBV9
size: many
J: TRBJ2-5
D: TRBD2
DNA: TGTGCCAGCAGCGCGGGACTAGCCCAAGAGACCCAGTACTTC
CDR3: CASSAGLAQETQYF

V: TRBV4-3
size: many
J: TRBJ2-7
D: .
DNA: TGCGCCAGCAGCCAAGACTCGGCCAGGGTCTACGAGCAGTACTTC
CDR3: CASSQDSARVYEQYF

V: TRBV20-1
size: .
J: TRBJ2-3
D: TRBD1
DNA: TGCAGTGCTCGACAGGGGCTTAGGGATACGCAGTATTTT
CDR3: CSARQGLRDTQYF

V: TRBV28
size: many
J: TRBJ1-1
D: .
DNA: TGTGCCAGCAGTTTCAGGTTTGCCCTTTCATCTGGGCCCAACACTGAAGCTTTCTTT
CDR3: CASSFRFALSSGPNTEAFF

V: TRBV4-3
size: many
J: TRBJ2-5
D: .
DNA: TGCGCCAGCAGCCAAGGGTGGCGGGCGTTAAGAGAGACCCAGTACTTC
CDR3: CASSQGWRALRETQYF

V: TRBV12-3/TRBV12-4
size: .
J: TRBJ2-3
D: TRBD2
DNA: TGTGCCAGCAGGGAGCGGGAGACCACAGATACGCAGTATTTT
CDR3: CASRERETTDTQYF

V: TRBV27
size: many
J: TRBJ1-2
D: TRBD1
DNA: TGTGCCAGCAGTTTATTCCAGGGGGCGCGGGATGGCTACACCTTC
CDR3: CASSLFQGARDGYTF

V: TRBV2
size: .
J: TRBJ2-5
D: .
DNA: TGTGCCAGCAGCGCGTCGTCAGGGGTGCAGACCCAGTACTTC
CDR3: CASSASSGVQTQYF

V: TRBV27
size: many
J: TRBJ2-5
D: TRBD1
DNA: TGTGCCAGCAGCTATCTGGGACAGCAAGAGACCCAGTACTTC
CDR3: CASSYLGQQETQYF

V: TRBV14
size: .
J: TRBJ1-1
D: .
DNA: TGTGCCGGCAGACAAGGATCGTTTTCTGAAGCTTTCTTT
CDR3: CAGRQGSFSEAFF

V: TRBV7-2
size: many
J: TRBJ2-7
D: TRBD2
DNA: TGTGCCAGCAGCGAAGGACTAGCGGGAGGAGGGGAGCAGTACTTC
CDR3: CASSEGLAGGGEQYF